One and the same sample provided the 32 T cell receptor beta chains below, sequenced in a study of identical twins. TCRdb analysed the 5' RACE reads with MiXCR anew, one entry per CDR3 protein. Among 1,800,000 or so distinct CDR3 sequences listed, roughly 35% were seen once. Material: cord blood. The origin of the receptors is a newborn girl in good health.

The V gene is TRBV29-1, the J gene TRBJ1-2; D not resolved. CDR1 and CDR2 from the germline V gene are SQVTM and ANQGSEA. V lost 4 bases to trimming and J lost 4 bases, with 16 bases between them. CDR3 size: 14 residues. In nucleotides, the CDR3 is TGCAGCGTTGGCCCACCCTGGGAGGGCTATGGCTACACCTTC. This translates into CSVGPPWEGYGYTF.

The gene calls are TRBV10-3 and TRBJ2-1; 7 bases line up with TRBD1. The DNA matches TRBJ2-7 better at its end, which makes the J call doubtful. Germline V gives CDR1 ENHRY, CDR2 SYGVKD. There are 14 residues in the CDR3. In nucleotides, the CDR3 is TGTGCCATCAACTGGGGACAGAGCTACAATGAGCAGTACTTC. The encoded protein is CAINWGQSYNEQYF.

In this sample, this clonotype turned up a few times. V usage is TRBV6-5 and J usage is TRBJ2-7, with TRBD1 matching 10 bases. The CDR3 runs to 15 residues. V was pared by 6 bases and J by 5 bases, with 10 bases of the junction left unmatched. Germline V gene lookup returns CDR1 MNHEY and CDR2 SVGAGI. As DNA, the CDR3 is TGTGCCAGCAGCTACCGGGACAGGGGATCCCACGAGCAGTACTTC. This encodes CASSYRDRGSHEQYF.

The chain combines TRBV29-1 with TRBJ2-1, with TRBD2 identical over 10 bases. V was clipped by 5 bases and J by 9 bases; unmatched bases: 13. The germline V gene has CDR1 SQVTM and CDR2 ANQGSEA. The CDR3 spans 15 residues. CDR3 in DNA: TGCAGCGTTCGAAGGCTAGCGGGAGTTCCGGGTGAGCAGTTCTTC. Encoded protein: CSVRRLAGVPGEQFF.

The gene calls are TRBV29-1 and TRBJ2-5; 9 bases are a match to TRBD1. CDR1 is SQVTM and CDR2 is ANQGSEA in the germline V gene. There are 14 residues in the CDR3. The J segment lost 11 bases and the V segment lost 7 bases, leaving 17 bases of the junction unmatched. The CDR3 region is CSAGLGQGEGGQYF. The CDR3 DNA reads as TGCAGCGCCGGGCTGGGACAGGGCGAGGGGGGGCAGTACTTC.

This clonotype was counted a few times. This chain uses TRBV12-3 or TRBV12-4 with TRBJ1-1; D not resolved. There are 13 residues in the CDR3. Between the trimmed V and J ends, which lost 8 bases and 2 bases, there was a span of 12 bases. CDR3 sequence reads: CASETHVNTEAFF. CDR3 DNA: TGTGCCAGCGAAACACATGTTAACACTGAAGCTTTCTTT.

This clonotype has more than one count but fewer than ten. The J gene is TRBJ2-1, the V gene TRBV2; 12 nucleotides line up with TRBD2. The CDR3 has 16 residues. J gave up 4 bases and V 1 base, and 2 bases lay outside the gene matches. Per the germline V gene, CDR1 is SNHLY and CDR2 is FYNNEI. Here the CDR3 DNA reads TGTGCCAGCAGTGAAGGGACTAGCGGGAATTACAATGAGCAGTTCTTC. Residues: CASSEGTSGNYNEQFF.

This chain uses TRBV27 with TRBJ2-5; D is unclear. V was pared by 4 bases and J by 3 bases, with 9 bases between. The germline gives CDR1 MNHEY, CDR2 SMNVEV (reference sequence). The CDR3 has 13 amino acids. The CDR3 loop reads CASSSLSKETQYF. For the CDR3, the DNA is TGTGCCAGCAGTTCCTTATCGAAAGAGACCCAGTACTTC.

V gene TRBV19 combines with J gene TRBJ2-3, with 9 bases matching TRBD2. This CDR3 contains 14 residues. V lost 4 bases and J lost 6; bases outside the gene matches: 5. The germline V gene has CDR1 LNHDA and CDR2 SQIVND (reference sequence). The DNA of the CDR3 is TGTGCCAGTAGTAGAACCGGGACTAGCGATACGCAGTATTTT. Protein sequence: CASSRTGTSDTQYF.

This chain links TRBV7-9 with TRBJ2-7; D tentatively reads TRBD1 or TRBD2 (5 bases each). From germline, CDR1 is SEHNR and CDR2 FQNEAQ (reference sequence). The CDR3 runs to 15 residues. V lost 4 bases and J 2 bases, leaving 15 bases between the germline ends. The chain's CDR3 is CASSSPDTGTYEQYF. The CDR3 nucleotides read TGTGCCAGCAGCTCCCCGGACACCGGGACCTACGAGCAGTACTTC.

This chain uses TRBV5-1 with TRBJ2-7; no clear D gene. This CDR3 has 15 amino acids. The V gene's germline CDR1 is SGHRS and CDR2 YFSETQ. Trimming took 1 base from V and 2 from J, leaving 13 bases between them. The CDR3 DNA reads as TGCGCCAGCAGCTTGAGAGTGGGTGCCCCCTACGAGCAGTACTTC. Translation gives CASSLRVGAPYEQYF.

The table lists this clonotype with a few counts. The chain joins TRBV12-3 or TRBV12-4 to TRBJ1-2, with D unclear. V lost 8 bases to trimming and J lost 2 bases, with 9 bases between them. This CDR3 is 12 amino acids long. The CDR3 sequence is CASGAMNYGYTF. CDR3 coding DNA: TGTGCCAGCGGAGCTATGAACTATGGCTACACCTTC.

The sample holds one count of this clonotype. At one end, the junction sequence differs from germline, possibly due to a read error. This chain uses TRBV3-1 with TRBJ2-3, with unresolved D. From germline, CDR1 is LGHDT and CDR2 YNNKEL (reference sequence). The CDR3 extends over 14 amino acids. The CDR3 loop reads CANSQVARYDTQYF. The DNA for the CDR3 is TGTGCCAACAGCCAAGTGGCGAGGTATGATACGCAGTATTTT.

The chain uses TRBV12-3 or TRBV12-4 and TRBJ2-1; 7 bases are a match to TRBD2. The end of the DNA fits TRBJ2-7 better, so the J call may be wrong. The CDR3 is 16 amino acids. CDR3 nucleotide sequence: TGTGCCAGCAGACAAGCGCGGGAGCCCCTAAACAATGAGCAGTACTTC. Translation gives CASRQAREPLNNEQYF.

The chain carries TRBV28 and TRBJ1-1; D is possibly TRBD1 (5 bases). The CDR3 has 15 residues. The germline V gene has CDR1 MDHEN and CDR2 SYDVKM. V was trimmed by 11 bases and J by 3 bases, leaving 22 bases between them. CDR3 nucleotide sequence: TGTGCCCTCCGGGGGGGAAGTTTTGGGGACACTGAAGCTTTCTTT. Translating gives CALRGGSFGDTEAFF.

The chain employs TRBV27 and TRBJ2-5; D may correspond to TRBD1 or TRBD2 (5 bases each). The CDR3 is made up of 15 amino acids. The V and J ends lost 6 bases and 11 bases respectively, with 25 bases between them. The germline V gene encodes CDR1 MNHEY and CDR2 SMNVEV (reference sequence). CDR3 amino acids: CASRARGSAGNEQYF. CDR3 bases: TGTGCCAGCAGGGCGAGGGGTAGCGCAGGAAATGAGCAGTACTTC.

The V and J genes are TRBV4-1 and TRBJ2-1, with D possibly matching TRBD2 (6 bases). The CDR3 loop spans 16 amino acids. Germline CDR1 and CDR2: MGHRA and YSYEKL. V was pared by 3 bases and J by 3 bases, with 15 bases between. Here the CDR3 DNA reads TGCGCCAGCAGCCAGAGGGACTTCTTCGACTACAATGAGCAGTTCTTC. It codes for CASSQRDFFDYNEQFF.

This clonotype was counted between two and nine times. The V call is TRBV6-1, the J call TRBJ1-1; 7 positions agree with TRBD1. The CDR3 consists of 15 residues. Germline assignment: CDR1 MNHNS and CDR2 SASEGT. The V and J ends lost 3 bases and 4 bases, in that order; junction bases with no gene match: 8. The CDR3 nucleotides are TGTGCCAGCAGTGATCCGAGGGGGCAGGGCACTGAAGCTTTCTTT. Translated: CASSDPRGQGTEAFF.

The V and J genes are TRBV10-1 and TRBJ2-3; D is possibly TRBD1 or TRBD2 (5 bases each). The CDR3 spans 16 residues. Germline CDR1 reads WNHNN; CDR2 reads SYGVQD (reference sequence). The ends were cut back, 0 bases at V and 3 bases at J, with 13 bases in the middle. Here the CDR3 DNA reads TGCGCCAGCAGTGAGTCTCAGGGCTGGGGGACAGATACGCAGTATTTT. Its translation is CASSESQGWGTDTQYF.

V and J are TRBV20-1 and TRBJ2-3, with 9 bases aligning to TRBD2. Germline CDR1 and CDR2: DFQATT and SNEGSKA (reference sequence). The CDR3 sequence is 16 residues long. J was trimmed by 2 bases and V by 4 bases; bases with no gene match: 10. The CDR3 protein is CSAIPLAGLPTDTQYF. The CDR3 coding sequence is TGCAGTGCTATCCCACTAGCGGGCTTACCCACAGATACGCAGTATTTT.

This clonotype turned up a few times. This chain joins TRBV7-8 and TRBJ2-1; tentatively, D is TRBD1 (6 bases). This CDR3 region has 15 residues. Per germline, CDR1 SGHVS and CDR2 FQNEAQ. The ends were cut back, 2 bases at V and 6 bases at J, with 14 bases in the middle. In nucleotides, the CDR3 is TGTGCCAGCAGCTTATCAGGGGTATGGGGCAATGAGCAGTTCTTC. Amino acids: CASSLSGVWGNEQFF.

V is TRBV28 and J is TRBJ1-5, with 8 positions matching TRBD1. CDR1 and CDR2 (germline): MDHEN, SYDVKM. This CDR3 contains 17 residues. The trim removed 3 bases at V and 4 bases at J, leaving 11 bases unmatched. The CDR3 sequence: CASSFPTGAIRNQPQHF. CDR3 nucleotides: TGTGCCAGCAGTTTCCCGACAGGGGCGATACGAAATCAGCCCCAGCATTTT.

There are a few counts of this clonotype. DNA for the CDR3: TGCGCCAGCAGCATCGACCTAGCGGGAGACTACAATGAGCAGTTCTTC. Amino acids: CASSIDLAGDYNEQFF. The rearrangement joins TRBV5-1 to TRBJ2-1; 10 bases are a match to TRBD2. The V segment lost 4 bases and the J segment 3 bases; nucleotides outside the gene matches: 7. CDR1 is SGHRS, CDR2 YFSETQ, per germline. The CDR3 runs 16 residues.

This clonotype was seen more than once but under ten times. A read error may account for a junction end that differs from germline. The chain combines TRBV7-2 with TRBJ2-1; 10 nucleotides agree with TRBD2. In germline, CDR1 is SGHTA, CDR2 FQGNSA. The CDR3 covers 15 residues. The CDR3 bases are TGTGCCAGCAACTTAGTAGCGGGAGGTTCTTATGAGCAGTTCTTC. Translating it yields CASNLVAGGSYEQFF.

CDR3 in amino acids: CSAREVRGASGPTQYF. CDR3 sequence (DNA): TGCAGTGCTAGAGAGGTGCGCGGGGCCTCGGGGCCTACGCAGTATTTT. J is TRBJ2-3 and V is TRBV20-1, with D possibly being TRBD2 (6 bases). V was cut by 0 bases and J by 8 bases, with 21 bases left in between. Germline loops: CDR1 DFQATT, CDR2 SNEGSKA (reference sequence). The length of the CDR3 is 16 residues.

This clonotype appeared a few times. This chain links TRBV5-1 with TRBJ2-1; D tentatively reads TRBD1 or TRBD2 (5 bases each). CDR1 is SGHRS and CDR2 is YFSETQ in the germline V gene. Deletions cut 0 bases from V and 6 bases from J, with 13 bases between. This CDR3 contains 15 residues. In DNA form, the CDR3 reads TGCGCCAGCAGCTTGGGGGACCTCCCCCTCAATGAGCAGTTCTTC. Amino acid sequence: CASSLGDLPLNEQFF.

This clonotype has only a few counts. V gene TRBV7-2 combines with J gene TRBJ2-3; D not certain. V was clipped by 1 base and J by 9 bases, with 11 bases between them. CDR1 is SGHTA and CDR2 is FQGNSA in the germline V gene. The CDR3 runs to 13 residues. The CDR3 spells CASSLGVRATQYF. The DNA for the CDR3 is TGTGCCAGCAGCTTAGGCGTCCGGGCCACGCAGTATTTT.

As regards this clonotype: A much larger clone differs by one base, so this may be a read error. This chain links TRBV5-1 with TRBJ1-2; 7 nucleotides agree with TRBD1. The CDR3 sequence is 14 residues long. Germline lookup yields CDR1 SGHRS and CDR2 YFSETQ. Germline trimming cut 4 bases from V and 4 bases from J; bases unmatched to any gene: 7. The CDR3 DNA sequence: TGCGCCAGCAGCATGACAGGGCCGCTCTATGGCTACACCTTC. Translating it yields CASSMTGPLYGYTF.

This clonotype came up a few times. The V call is TRBV20-1, the J call TRBJ2-3; 13 bases line up with TRBD2. This CDR3 has 17 amino acids. Per germline, CDR1 DFQATT and CDR2 SNEGSKA (reference sequence). V gave up 5 bases and J gave up 3 bases; unmatched junction bases: 11. DNA of the CDR3: TGCAGTGCTGGAGGACTAGCGGGAGAGGGTAGGACAGATACGCAGTATTTT. Its protein is CSAGGLAGEGRTDTQYF.

The V call is TRBV20-1, the J call TRBJ2-7, with 8 positions matching TRBD2. V was pared by 1 base and J by 0 bases, with 8 bases of the junction left unmatched. CDR3 size: 16 residues. Per germline, CDR1 DFQATT and CDR2 SNEGSKA (reference sequence). CDR3 nucleotides: TGCAGTGCTAGAGCCCCAAGCGGGAGCACCTCCTACGAGCAGTACTTC. Its translation: CSARAPSGSTSYEQYF.

This clonotype turned up a few times. The V gene is TRBV3-1, the J gene TRBJ2-3; D perhaps matches TRBD2 (6 bases). Trimming left V 1 base short and J 5 bases short, with 13 bases between. The CDR3 has 15 residues. Per germline, CDR1 LGHDT and CDR2 YNNKEL (reference sequence). CDR3 region: CASSQGTILQDTQYF. CDR3 DNA: TGTGCCAGCAGCCAAGGGACTATACTCCAAGATACGCAGTATTTT.

The rearrangement links TRBV6-6 to TRBJ1-5; the D gene is possibly TRBD1 (5 bases). The germline V gene has CDR1 MNHNY and CDR2 SVGAGI (reference sequence). The V end was cut by 7 bases, the J end by 4 bases, with 17 bases between. This CDR3 has 15 residues. In DNA form, the CDR3 reads TGTGCCAGCAACTTCCAGGGTGGAGGTAATCAGCCCCAGCATTTT. Translated: CASNFQGGGNQPQHF.